The T cell receptor (beta chain) under discussion was sequenced for a study of response to subunit inactivated influenza vaccine. Study-level results: Authors suggested that a seasonal influenza vaccination recruits few new T cells each time.

TCRdb passed the RT-PCR reads through MiXCR, listing each CDR3 protein once. The top ten hold roughly 7.2% of the sample, which has hundreds of thousands of distinct CDR3 sequences, approximately 14% seen once. Germline CDR1 reads MNHNS; CDR2 reads SASEGT. The CDR3 contains 13 residues. Trimming removed 7 bases from V and 4 bases from J, with 11 bases in between. In this sample, this clonotype turned up a few times. Its antigen is not identified. This clonotype originated in a man aged 50 or older who received an inactivated influenza vaccine. V and J are TRBV6-1 and TRBJ2-4; unclear D gene. The specimen comprised PBMCs from blood, sampled less than 15 days before vaccination. For the CDR3, the DNA is TGTGCCAGCACCTCGATGGATAAAAACATTCAGTACTTC. Residues: CASTSMDKNIQYF.